This TCR beta chain appears in the sequencing data of a study of blood T cell repertoires in COVID-19. Across the whole study: COVID-19 samples collected from the United States, Italy and Spain covered acute and convalescent phases. Sources were T cells, B-cell-depleted T cells, or PBMCs; the material itself was cDNA or gDNA.

Sequencing used immunoSEQ multiplex PCR; TCRdb keeps in-frame clones, though not all of them. The table lists about 230,000 clones, approximately 80% of them singletons, with around 18% in the top ten. J lost 3 bases, V lost 7 bases, and 5 bases had no gene match. Germline V gene sequence: CDR1 SGHVS, CDR2 FQNEAQ. The CDR3 is made up of 14 amino acids. The sequenced sample consisted of peripheral blood. V is TRBV7-8 and J is TRBJ1-1, with 10 bases identical to TRBD1. This receptor was obtained from a woman aged 80 or older with active or convalescent COVID-19. This CDR3 reads CASIMGQGYTEAFF. The CDR3 DNA is TGTGCCAGCATTATGGGACAGGGGTACACTGAAGCTTTCTTT. The variable domain in full, with the rest retrieved from reference TRBV7-8 and TRBJ1-1, is GAGVSQSPRYKVAKRGQDVALRCDPISGHVSLFWYQQALGQGPEFLTYFQNEAQLDKSGLPSDRFFAERPEGSVSTLKIQRTQQEDSAVYLCASIMGQGYTEAFFGQGTRLTVV.